This TCR beta chain is from a study of T cell responses to AZD1222 COVID-19 vaccine. Broader study findings: Spike was spanned by vaccine-associated CD4 TCRs, with dominance at 160-218 and 743-854. Most donors were white British and more were female, and clonal diversity was possibly underestimated.

As concerns this clone: What it binds is unknown.

Clones were read by immunoSEQ multiplex PCR, and TCRdb kept only the in-frame ones, dropping some. The sample contains over 120,000 clones, approximately 88% of which appear only once. The material was peripheral blood, obtained 28 days after the second dose of the MenACWY control vaccine. The TCR comes from an adult who received the MenACWY meningococcal vaccine as a control.

In DNA, the CDR3 is TGCAGCGTTGTGAGGGGTTCCCACATGAACACTGAAGCTTTCTTT. Protein sequence: CSVVRGSHMNTEAFF. The J gene is TRBJ1-1, the V gene TRBV29-1; D perhaps matches TRBD1 (5 bases). This CDR3 has 15 residues. The V gene lost 4 bases and the J gene lost 0 bases, with 15 bases spanning the gap. Per the germline V gene, CDR1 is SQVTM and CDR2 is ANQGSEA.